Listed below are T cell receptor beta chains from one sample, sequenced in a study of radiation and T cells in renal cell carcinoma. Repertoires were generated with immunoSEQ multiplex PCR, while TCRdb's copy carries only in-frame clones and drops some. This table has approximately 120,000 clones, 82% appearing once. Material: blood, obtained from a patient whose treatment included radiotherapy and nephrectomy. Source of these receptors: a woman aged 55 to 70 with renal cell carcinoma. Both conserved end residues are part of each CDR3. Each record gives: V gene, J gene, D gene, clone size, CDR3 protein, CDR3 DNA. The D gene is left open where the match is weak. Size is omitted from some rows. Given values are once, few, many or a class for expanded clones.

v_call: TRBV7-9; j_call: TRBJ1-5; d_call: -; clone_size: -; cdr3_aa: CASSLEHGGYRYSNQPQHF; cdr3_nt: TGTGCCAGCAGCTTAGAACACGGAGGATATAGGTATAGCAATCAGCCCCAGCATTTT
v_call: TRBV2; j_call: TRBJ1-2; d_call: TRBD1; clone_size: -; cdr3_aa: CASMAQGAYGYTF; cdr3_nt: TGTGCCAGCATGGCCCAGGGGGCCTATGGCTACACCTTC
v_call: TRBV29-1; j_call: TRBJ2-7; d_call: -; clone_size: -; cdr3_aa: CSVGDKTGTAYERQYF; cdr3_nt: TGCAGCGTTGGTGACAAGACAGGCACAGCCTACGAGCGGCAGTACTTC
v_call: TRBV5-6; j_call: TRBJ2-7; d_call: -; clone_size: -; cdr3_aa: CASSYGRAEQYF; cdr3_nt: TGTGCCAGCAGCTATGGGCGAGCCGAGCAGTACTTC
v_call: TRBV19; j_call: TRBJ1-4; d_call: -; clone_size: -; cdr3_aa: CASRNGQGGEKLFF; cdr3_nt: TGTGCCAGCCGGAATGGGCAGGGTGGTGAAAAACTGTTTTTT
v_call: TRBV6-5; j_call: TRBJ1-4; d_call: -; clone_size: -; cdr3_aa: CASRPPGRLTKLFF; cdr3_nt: TGTGCCAGCAGACCCCCGGGGCGTCTCACAAAACTGTTTTTT
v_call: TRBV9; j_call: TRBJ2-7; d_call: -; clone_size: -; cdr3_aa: CASSAGPPGHYEQYF; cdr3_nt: TGTGCCAGCAGCGCGGGCCCTCCTGGACATTACGAGCAGTACTTC
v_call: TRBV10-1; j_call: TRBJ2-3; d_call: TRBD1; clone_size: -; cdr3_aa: CASMGVTGDRTDTQYF; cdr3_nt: TGCGCCAGCATGGGGGTCACAGGGGATCGCACAGATACGCAGTATTTT
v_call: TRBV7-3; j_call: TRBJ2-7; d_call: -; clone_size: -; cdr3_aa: CASSLTGGRVTEQYF; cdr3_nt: TGTGCCAGCAGCTTAACGGGGGGCAGGGTGACTGAGCAGTACTTC
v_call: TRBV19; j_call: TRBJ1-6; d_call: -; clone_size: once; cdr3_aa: CASSIGGSPLHF; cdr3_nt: TGTGCCAGTAGTATAGGGGGATCACCCCTCCACTTT
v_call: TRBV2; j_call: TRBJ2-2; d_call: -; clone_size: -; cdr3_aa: CASSAGELFF; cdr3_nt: TGTGCCAGCAGTGCCGGGGAGCTGTTTTTT
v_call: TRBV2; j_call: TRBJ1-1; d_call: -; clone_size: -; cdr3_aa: CASSRARVGDTEAFF; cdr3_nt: TGTGCCAGCAGCCGAGCCAGGGTTGGGGACACTGAAGCTTTCTTT
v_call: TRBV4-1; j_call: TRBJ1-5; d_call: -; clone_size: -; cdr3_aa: CASSLGDIGGQPQHF; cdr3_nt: TGCGCCAGCAGCCTCGGGGACATCGGAGGCCAGCCCCAGCATTTT
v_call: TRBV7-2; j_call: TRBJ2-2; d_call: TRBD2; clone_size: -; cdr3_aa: CASALGRGSTGELFF; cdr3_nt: TGTGCCAGCGCCCTGGGGAGGGGAAGCACCGGGGAGCTGTTTTTT
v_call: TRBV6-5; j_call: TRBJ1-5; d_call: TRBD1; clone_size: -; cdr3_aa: CASSTTGTSNQPQHF; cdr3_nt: TGTGCCAGCAGTACGACAGGGACGAGCAATCAGCCCCAGCATTTT
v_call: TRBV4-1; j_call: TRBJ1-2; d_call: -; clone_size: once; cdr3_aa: CASSQVGGRAHGYTF; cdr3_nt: TGCGCCAGCAGCCAAGTGGGGGGCCGCGCCCATGGCTACACCTTC
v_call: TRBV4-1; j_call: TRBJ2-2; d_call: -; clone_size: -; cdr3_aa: CASSQADIGELFF; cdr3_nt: TGCGCCAGCAGCCAAGCGGACATCGGGGAGCTGTTTTTT
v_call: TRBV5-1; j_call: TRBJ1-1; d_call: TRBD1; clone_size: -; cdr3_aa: CASSLDRGRNTEAFF; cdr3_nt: TGCGCCAGCAGCTTGGACAGGGGAAGGAACACTGAAGCTTTCTTT
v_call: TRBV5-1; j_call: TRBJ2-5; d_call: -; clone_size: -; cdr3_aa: CASSPGPREETQYF; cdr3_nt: TGCGCCAGCAGCCCTGGGCCCCGGGAAGAGACCCAGTACTTC